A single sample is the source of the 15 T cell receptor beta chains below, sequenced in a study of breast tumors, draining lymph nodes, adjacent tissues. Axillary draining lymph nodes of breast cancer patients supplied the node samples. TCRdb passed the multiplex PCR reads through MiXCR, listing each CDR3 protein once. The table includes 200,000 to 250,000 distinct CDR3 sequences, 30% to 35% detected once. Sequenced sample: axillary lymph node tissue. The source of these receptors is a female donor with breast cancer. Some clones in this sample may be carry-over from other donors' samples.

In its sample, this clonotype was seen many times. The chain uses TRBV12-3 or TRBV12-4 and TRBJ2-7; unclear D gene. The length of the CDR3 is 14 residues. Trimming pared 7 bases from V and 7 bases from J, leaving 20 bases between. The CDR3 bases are TGTGCCAGCACCCTTGCCGGAGACTTCTTGGAGCAGTACTTC. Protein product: CASTLAGDFLEQYF.

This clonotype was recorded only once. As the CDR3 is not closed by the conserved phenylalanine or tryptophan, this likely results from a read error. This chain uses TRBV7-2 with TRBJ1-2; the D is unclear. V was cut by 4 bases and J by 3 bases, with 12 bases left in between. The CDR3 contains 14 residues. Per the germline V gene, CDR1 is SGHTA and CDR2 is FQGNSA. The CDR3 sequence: CASSSLGPYYGYTL. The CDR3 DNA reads TGTGCCAGCAGCTCCCTTGGGCCTTACTATGGCTACACCCTC.

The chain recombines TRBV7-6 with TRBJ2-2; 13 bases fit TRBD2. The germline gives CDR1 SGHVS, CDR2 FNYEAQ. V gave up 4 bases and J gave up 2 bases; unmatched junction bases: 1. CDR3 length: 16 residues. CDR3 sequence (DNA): TGTGCCAGCAGCTGGACTAGCGGGGGAAACACCGGGGAGCTGTTTTTT. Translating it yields CASSWTSGGNTGELFF.

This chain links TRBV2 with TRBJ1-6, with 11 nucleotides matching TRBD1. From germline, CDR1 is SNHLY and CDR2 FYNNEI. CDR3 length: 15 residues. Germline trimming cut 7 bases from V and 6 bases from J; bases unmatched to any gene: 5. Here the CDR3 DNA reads TGTGCCAGCAATGGACAGGGGGCCGTTAATTCACCCCTCCACTTT. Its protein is CASNGQGAVNSPLHF.

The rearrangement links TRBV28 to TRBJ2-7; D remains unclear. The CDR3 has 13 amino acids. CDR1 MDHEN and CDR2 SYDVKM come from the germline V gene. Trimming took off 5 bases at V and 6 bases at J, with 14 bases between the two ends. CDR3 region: CASSPPPTCEQYF. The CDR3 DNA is TGTGCCAGCAGTCCACCCCCTACCTGCGAGCAGTACTTC.

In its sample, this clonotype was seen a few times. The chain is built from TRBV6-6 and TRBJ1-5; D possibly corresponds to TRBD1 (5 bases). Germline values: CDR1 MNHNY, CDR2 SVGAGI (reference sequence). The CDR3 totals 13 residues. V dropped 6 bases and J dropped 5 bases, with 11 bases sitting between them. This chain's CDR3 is CASSPGTYQPQHF. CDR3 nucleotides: TGTGCCAGCAGCCCGGGGACTTATCAGCCCCAGCATTTT.

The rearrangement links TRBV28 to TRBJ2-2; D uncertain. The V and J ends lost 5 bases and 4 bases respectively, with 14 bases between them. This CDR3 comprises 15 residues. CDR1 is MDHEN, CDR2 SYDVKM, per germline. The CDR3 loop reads CASSKDPLFTGELFF. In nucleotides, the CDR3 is TGTGCCAGCAGTAAAGACCCCTTATTCACCGGGGAGCTGTTTTTT.

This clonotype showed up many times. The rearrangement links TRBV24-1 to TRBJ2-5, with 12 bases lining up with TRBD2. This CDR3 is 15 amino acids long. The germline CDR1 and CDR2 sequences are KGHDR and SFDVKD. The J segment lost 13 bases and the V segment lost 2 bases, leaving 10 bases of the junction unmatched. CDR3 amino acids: CATSDSRTSGTVRYF. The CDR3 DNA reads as TGTGCCACCAGTGATTCTAGGACTAGCGGGACAGTTCGGTACTTC.

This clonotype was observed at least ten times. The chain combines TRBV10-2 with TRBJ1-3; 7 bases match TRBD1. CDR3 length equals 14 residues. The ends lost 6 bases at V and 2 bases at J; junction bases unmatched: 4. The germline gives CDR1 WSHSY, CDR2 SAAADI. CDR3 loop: CASRAGTAGNTIYF. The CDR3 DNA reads TGCGCCAGCAGAGCCGGGACAGCTGGAAACACCATATATTTT.

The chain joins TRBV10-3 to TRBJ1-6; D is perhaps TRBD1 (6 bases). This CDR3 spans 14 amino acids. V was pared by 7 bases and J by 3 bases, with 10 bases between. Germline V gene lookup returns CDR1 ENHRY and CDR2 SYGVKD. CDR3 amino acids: CAIMEDSYNSPLHF. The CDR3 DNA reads TGTGCCATCATGGAGGACAGCTATAATTCACCCCTCCACTTT.

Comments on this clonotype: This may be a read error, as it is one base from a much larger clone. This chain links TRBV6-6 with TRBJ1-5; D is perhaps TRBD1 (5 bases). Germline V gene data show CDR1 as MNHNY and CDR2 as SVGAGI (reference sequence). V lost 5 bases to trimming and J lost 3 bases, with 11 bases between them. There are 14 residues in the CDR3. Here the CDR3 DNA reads TGTGCCAGCAGTCCCGCGACAGACAATCAGCCCCAGCATTTT. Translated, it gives CASSPATDNQPQHF.

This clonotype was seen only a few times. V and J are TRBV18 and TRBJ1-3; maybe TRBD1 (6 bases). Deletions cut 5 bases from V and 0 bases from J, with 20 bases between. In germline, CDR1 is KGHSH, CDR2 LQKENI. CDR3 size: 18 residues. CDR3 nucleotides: TGTGCCAGCTCAACCATCGTCGGGACACCGAGCTCTGGAAACACCATATATTTT. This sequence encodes CASSTIVGTPSSGNTIYF.

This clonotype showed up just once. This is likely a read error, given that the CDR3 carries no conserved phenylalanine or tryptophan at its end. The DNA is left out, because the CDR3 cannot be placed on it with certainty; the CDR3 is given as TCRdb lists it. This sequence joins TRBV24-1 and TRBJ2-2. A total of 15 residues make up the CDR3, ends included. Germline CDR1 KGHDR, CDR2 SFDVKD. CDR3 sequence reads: CATSDFLTNTGERMS.

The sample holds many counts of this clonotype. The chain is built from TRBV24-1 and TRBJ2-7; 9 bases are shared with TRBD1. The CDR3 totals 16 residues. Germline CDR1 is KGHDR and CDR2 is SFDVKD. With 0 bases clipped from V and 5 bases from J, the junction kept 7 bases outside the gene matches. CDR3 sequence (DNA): TGTGCCACCAGTGATTTGAAAGGGACAGGGCGACACGAGCAGTACTTC. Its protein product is CATSDLKGTGRHEQYF.

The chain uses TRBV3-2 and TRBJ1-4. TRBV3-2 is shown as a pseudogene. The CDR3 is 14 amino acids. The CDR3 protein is CASSPTYNNEKLFF. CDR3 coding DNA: TGTGCCAGCAGTCCGACATATAACAATGAAAAACTGTTTTTT.